One and the same sample provided the 30 T cell receptor beta chains below, sequenced in a study of beta chain features in type 1 diabetes. As every portion of the isolated RNA was reverse transcribed, the sequencing read expressed TCRB transcripts. Assay: immunoSEQ multiplex PCR; the TCRdb copy retains only in-frame clones and omits some. The data show around 16,000 clones, with 55% seen just once and roughly 0.45% held by the top ten. The sample consisted of stem cell memory CD4+ T cells from blood. These receptors came from a young woman in good health.

This clone occurred a few times. The chain carries TRBV5-5 and TRBJ2-7; the match to TRBD2 covers 15 bases. The CDR3 is 15 residues long. Germline assignment: CDR1 SGHKS and CDR2 YYEKEE (reference sequence). V trimming: 6 bases; J trimming: 2 bases; junction bases outside the gene matches: 3. Written as DNA, the CDR3 is TGTGCCAGCATCGGGACTAGCGGGAGGCCCTACGAGCAGTACTTC. Translated, it gives CASIGTSGRPYEQYF.

This clone was picked up one time. The genes are TRBV10-3 and TRBJ2-1, with 12 bases fitting TRBD2. This CDR3 spans 17 amino acids. CDR1 and CDR2 from the germline V gene are ENHRY and SYGVKD. Trimming at V came to 4 bases and at J to 6 bases, leaving 10 bases not matched to a gene. The CDR3 is CAISASPLAGGPNEQFF. Written as DNA, the CDR3 is TGTGCCATCAGTGCATCCCCCCTAGCGGGAGGGCCCAATGAGCAGTTCTTC.

J is TRBJ2-1 and V is TRBV12-5; 7 bases map to TRBD2. Per the germline V gene, CDR1 is LGHNT and CDR2 is FRNRAP. The CDR3 extends over 18 amino acids. V lost 5 bases and J lost 0; bases outside the gene matches: 13. The CDR3 reads CASGLSSSGTFSYNEQFF. CDR3 sequence (DNA): TGTGCTAGTGGTCTCTCTTCCAGCGGGACTTTCTCCTACAATGAGCAGTTCTTC.

This sequence joins TRBV2 and TRBJ2-7; TRBD2 aligns across 7 bases. V gave up 6 bases and J gave up 3 bases; unmatched junction bases: 11. CDR3 length: 15 amino acids. Looked up from germline, CDR1 is SNHLY and CDR2 is FYNNEI. CDR3 DNA sequence: TGTGCCAGCAGGAAGGAGAGCGGGGACTTCTACGAGCAGTACTTC. Protein: CASRKESGDFYEQYF.

The chain is built from TRBV5-1 and TRBJ2-5; D is possibly TRBD2 (6 bases). The CDR3 has 14 residues. Germline CDR1 SGHRS, CDR2 YFSETQ. Trimming shortened V by 0 bases and J by 2 bases, and 8 bases separated the two germline ends. CDR3 DNA: TGCGCCAGCAGCTTGGTTGGAGGGCAAGAGACCCAGTACTTC. Translating it yields CASSLVGGQETQYF.

This clone has only a few counts. The chain has TRBV5-1 and TRBJ2-1; D not resolved. The CDR3 has 17 amino acids. The ends were cut back, 0 bases at V and 3 bases at J, with 16 bases in the middle. Germline CDR1 reads SGHRS; CDR2 reads YFSETQ. The CDR3 protein is CASSLVLESDGYNEQFF. CDR3 nucleotides: TGCGCCAGCAGCTTGGTTCTGGAGTCGGATGGCTACAATGAGCAGTTCTTC.

The chain recombines TRBV6-5 with TRBJ2-7; D possibly corresponds to TRBD1 (6 bases). Per germline, CDR1 MNHEY and CDR2 SVGAGI. Trimming took off 3 bases at V and 2 bases at J, with 14 bases between the two ends. The CDR3 consists of 15 residues. The CDR3, as DNA: TGTGCCAGCAGTTATTCTGCAGGGGACCCCTACGAGCAGTACTTC. Translating it yields CASSYSAGDPYEQYF.

CDR3 DNA: TGCGCCAGCAGCCCACACACCGGCGGCACTGAAGCTTTCTTT. Translating it yields CASSPHTGGTEAFF. The J gene is TRBJ1-1, the V gene TRBV5-1; D gene unclear. This CDR3 contains 14 residues. CDR1 is SGHRS, CDR2 YFSETQ, per germline. The germline V and J ends were trimmed by 4 bases and 4 bases, with 14 bases remaining between them.

The chain couples TRBV6-1 to TRBJ1-4; D not certain. The CDR3 has 20 residues. Germline-derived CDR1 and CDR2 are MNHNS and SASEGT. V lost 4 bases, J lost 0 bases, and 24 bases lay in between. CDR3 protein: CASSGFRGGRGPSTNEKLFF. DNA of the CDR3: TGTGCCAGCAGTGGTTTTCGGGGAGGTAGAGGGCCGTCAACTAATGAAAAACTGTTTTTT.

This clone has just a few counts. The chain employs TRBV5-1 and TRBJ2-7; TRBD2 matches at 13 bases. The ends lost 4 bases at V and 4 bases at J; junction bases unmatched: 14. This CDR3 region has 18 residues. Per the germline V gene, CDR1 is SGHRS and CDR2 is YFSETQ. CDR3 sequence reads: CASSPLRQLLAGGYEQYF. The CDR3 DNA sequence: TGCGCCAGCAGCCCCCTGCGGCAGTTACTAGCGGGAGGGTACGAGCAGTACTTC. The entire variable domain, with the rest obtained from reference TRBV5-1 and TRBJ2-7, is as follows: KAGVTQTPRYLIKTRGQQVTLSCSPISGHRSVSWYQQTPGQGLQFLFEYFSETQRNKGNFPGRFSGRQFSNSRSEMNVSTLELGDSALYLCASSPLRQLLAGGYEQYFGPGTRLTVT.

The chain employs TRBV7-9 and TRBJ2-4; the match to TRBD1 covers 9 bases. The CDR3 is made up of 15 amino acids. The V gene end was trimmed by 5 bases and the J gene end by 8 bases; junction bases not matched to a gene: 10. The germline CDR1 and CDR2 sequences are SEHNR and FQNEAQ (reference sequence). The CDR3 here is CASSLPRTGEDIQYF. For the CDR3, the DNA is TGTGCCAGCAGCCTACCTAGGACAGGGGAGGACATTCAGTACTTC.

The chain has TRBV5-1 and TRBJ1-1; D uncertain. Trimming removed 0 bases from V and 1 base from J, with 13 bases in between. The CDR3 totals 16 residues. Per the germline V gene, CDR1 is SGHRS and CDR2 is YFSETQ. CDR3 coding DNA: TGCGCCAGCAGCTTGGCCTTTCAGGCCTCGAACACTGAAGCTTTCTTT. Residues: CASSLAFQASNTEAFF. The full variable domain, rest sourced from reference TRBV5-1 and TRBJ1-1, is KAGVTQTPRYLIKTRGQQVTLSCSPISGHRSVSWYQQTPGQGLQFLFEYFSETQRNKGNFPGRFSGRQFSNSRSEMNVSTLELGDSALYLCASSLAFQASNTEAFFGQGTRLTVV.

V gene TRBV6-6 combines with J gene TRBJ2-3, with D tentatively TRBD1 (6 bases). Trimming cost V 4 bases and J 6 bases, with 14 bases left between them. Looked up from germline, CDR1 is MNHNY and CDR2 is SVGAGI (reference sequence). This CDR3 has 14 residues. CDR3 in DNA: TGTGCCAGCAGTTTCACAGGGTTCAGGGATACGCAGTATTTT. Translation: CASSFTGFRDTQYF.

The chain couples TRBV4-2 to TRBJ2-3, with 9 bases lining up with TRBD2. Trimming took 6 bases from V and 1 from J; bases not matched to a gene: 8. Germline V gives CDR1 LGHNA, CDR2 YNFKEQ. The CDR3 loop spans 16 amino acids. As DNA, the CDR3 is TGTGCCAGCAGTCCCGTGACTAGCGGAGGCACAGATACGCAGTATTTT. Protein: CASSPVTSGGTDTQYF.

This rearrangement joins TRBV5-1 to TRBJ2-3, with TRBD1 identical over 8 bases. Germline trimming cut 4 bases from V and 3 bases from J; bases unmatched to any gene: 7. This CDR3 is 15 amino acids long. The germline V gene has CDR1 SGHRS and CDR2 YFSETQ. CDR3: CASSVEDRATDTQYF. The CDR3 DNA reads as TGCGCCAGCAGCGTCGAGGACAGGGCTACAGATACGCAGTATTTT.

This clone was recorded once. This chain joins TRBV29-1 and TRBJ1-2; 7 bases fit TRBD1. The germline CDR1 and CDR2 sequences are SQVTM and ANQGSEA. CDR3 size: 16 residues. The trim removed 2 bases at V and 4 bases at J, leaving 13 bases unmatched. CDR3 DNA sequence: TGCAGCGTTGAAACTACTGACAGGGTCAACTTCTATGGCTACACCTTC. Translated, it gives CSVETTDRVNFYGYTF.

In this sample, this clone turned up a few times. The V gene is TRBV2, the J gene TRBJ2-5; a weak D match, TRBD1 (6 bases). The CDR3 loop spans 14 amino acids. Germline V gene data show CDR1 as SNHLY and CDR2 as FYNNEI. The ends were cut back, 8 bases at V and 5 bases at J, with 18 bases in the middle. CDR3 nucleotides: TGTGCCAGCTCGGTAGGGGGTACCGGGGAGACCCAGTACTTC. Its protein is CASSVGGTGETQYF.

The chain is built from TRBV6-5 and TRBJ2-5, with 7 nucleotides matching TRBD1. Germline CDR1 is MNHEY and CDR2 is SVGAGI. V gave up 0 bases and J gave up 6 bases; unmatched junction bases: 7. The CDR3 loop spans 15 amino acids. The CDR3 loop is CASSYSNQGVKTQYF. CDR3 DNA: TGTGCCAGCAGTTACTCGAATCAGGGGGTAAAGACCCAGTACTTC.

V usage is TRBV6-1 and J usage is TRBJ2-6; no definite D call. The CDR3 loop spans 13 amino acids. The V gene's germline CDR1 is MNHNS and CDR2 SASEGT. V was cut by 9 bases and J by 1 base, with 7 bases left in between. CDR3 residues: CASYKSGANVLTF. As DNA, the CDR3 is TGTGCCAGTTACAAGTCTGGGGCCAACGTCCTGACTTTC.

The J gene is TRBJ2-3, the V gene TRBV5-6; 13 bases are shared with TRBD2. The germline gives CDR1 SGHDT, CDR2 YYEEEE. The J segment lost 2 bases and the V segment lost 1 base, leaving 4 bases of the junction unmatched. The CDR3 is 17 amino acids. The CDR3 sequence: CASSLRTSGGFTDTQYF. The DNA for the CDR3 is TGTGCCAGCAGCTTGCGGACTAGCGGGGGATTCACAGATACGCAGTATTTT.

This chain uses TRBV5-4 with TRBJ1-1; D is uncertain. The CDR3 is 11 residues long. CDR1 is SGHNT and CDR2 is YYREEE in the germline V gene (reference sequence). The V end was cut by 4 bases, the J end by 4 bases, with 5 bases between. DNA for the CDR3: TGTGCCAGCAGCCGTAGCACTGAAGCTTTCTTT. Translated: CASSRSTEAFF.

The chain joins TRBV10-1 to TRBJ2-7; 8 bases align to TRBD1. The CDR3 is 12 amino acids. Losses at the gene ends were 9 bases for V and 1 base for J; bases not matched to a gene: 2. Germline-derived CDR1 and CDR2 are WNHNN and SYGVQD (reference sequence). CDR3 DNA: TGCGCCAGTGGGACAGGTTCCTACGAGCAGTACTTC. Translation: CASGTGSYEQYF.

This chain links TRBV6-6 with TRBJ2-1; no clear D gene. This CDR3 contains 13 residues. V shed 6 bases and J shed 8 bases, with 14 bases lying between them. In germline, CDR1 is MNHNY, CDR2 SVGAGI (reference sequence). The CDR3 bases are TGTGCCAGCAGCCGACCGACTCCGGATGAGCAGTTCTTC. As protein: CASSRPTPDEQFF.

The chain combines TRBV7-9 with TRBJ2-5, with TRBD1 as a possible D gene (5 bases). Looked up from germline, CDR1 is SEHNR and CDR2 is FQNEAQ (reference sequence). The length of the CDR3 is 14 residues. V dropped 3 bases and J dropped 5 bases, with 13 bases sitting between them. CDR3: CASSFGGRVETQYF. Here the CDR3 DNA reads TGTGCCAGCAGCTTCGGCGGCAGGGTGGAGACCCAGTACTTC.

The chain carries TRBV5-6 and TRBJ2-7; 7 nucleotides line up with TRBD1. The junction had 8 bases not matched to a gene; V was cut back by 6 bases and J by 2 bases. This CDR3 comprises 14 residues. Germline-derived CDR1 and CDR2 are SGHDT and YYEEEE. The CDR3 loop is CASTFADRAYEQYF. CDR3 coding DNA: TGTGCCAGCACCTTCGCCGACAGGGCCTACGAGCAGTACTTC.

The chain uses TRBV7-8 and TRBJ2-1; 9 bases are a match to TRBD2. The CDR3 consists of 16 residues. The V segment lost 0 bases and the J segment 14 bases; nucleotides outside the gene matches: 14. In germline, CDR1 is SGHVS, CDR2 FQNEAQ. This chain's CDR3 is CASSLAGLAGGPFKFF. CDR3 sequence (DNA): TGTGCCAGCAGCTTAGCCGGGTTGGCGGGAGGGCCTTTCAAGTTCTTC.

This clone has just one count. This sequence joins TRBV10-1 and TRBJ1-1; no reliable D call. Trimming took 5 bases from V and 1 from J, leaving 11 bases between them. The CDR3 is made up of 14 amino acids. Germline V gene data show CDR1 as WNHNN and CDR2 as SYGVQD (reference sequence). CDR3 protein: CASSRSGSNTEAFF. CDR3 nucleotides: TGCGCCAGCAGTAGATCGGGATCGAACACTGAAGCTTTCTTT.

The rearrangement links TRBV5-4 to TRBJ2-3; D is undetermined. The V end lost 5 bases, the J end lost 2 bases, and 9 bases lay between the germline ends. The length of the CDR3 is 13 residues. In germline, CDR1 is SGHNT, CDR2 YYREEE (reference sequence). The chain's CDR3 is CASRSLATDTQYF. CDR3 DNA: TGTGCCAGCAGATCTTTAGCCACAGATACGCAGTATTTT.

V gene TRBV11-2 combines with J gene TRBJ2-7; D possibly corresponds to TRBD2 (6 bases). V was pared by 3 bases and J by 0 bases, with 12 bases between. Germline V gene lookup returns CDR1 SGHAT and CDR2 FQNNGV. CDR3 length equals 15 residues. CDR3 sequence (DNA): TGTGCCAGCAGCTTCGGTAGCGGAGCCTCCTACGAGCAGTACTTC. As protein: CASSFGSGASYEQYF.

This clone was detected only a few times. This chain links TRBV5-4 with TRBJ2-1; 10 positions match TRBD2. The CDR3 runs 16 residues. Trimming removed 4 bases from V and 2 bases from J; junction bases left unmatched: 6. Per the germline V gene, CDR1 is SGHNT and CDR2 is YYREEE (reference sequence). CDR3 sequence reads: CASSPSLAGAYNEQFF. In DNA, the CDR3 is TGTGCCAGCAGCCCGTCGCTAGCGGGAGCCTACAATGAGCAGTTCTTC.